The TCR beta chain under discussion was sequenced for a study of blood T cell repertoires in COVID-19. Study summary: Researchers got acute and convalescent COVID-19 samples from the United States, Italy and Spain. T cells, B-cell-depleted T cells, or PBMCs provided the cDNA or gDNA that served as material.

In the source study's methods: The authors estimated nucleated cell counts from reference gene primer amplification. Data came from immunoSEQ multiplex PCR; TCRdb stores just in-frame clones and leaves some out. V, J and clone size reflect that table, while D and trimming were determined from the DNA. The table includes around 97,000 clones, roughly 90% detected once. Germline V gene lookup returns CDR1 MNHEY and CDR2 SVGAGI. V was clipped by 6 bases and J by 6 bases; unmatched bases: 5. The CDR3 contains 14 residues. This rearrangement joins TRBV6-5 to TRBJ1-4; 9 bases are shared with TRBD1. Sequenced sample: peripheral blood. The receptor's source is a human donor in a cohort sampled during active COVID-19. The CDR3 here is CASSSDRGDEKLFF. The CDR3, as DNA: TGTGCCAGCAGCTCGGACAGGGGAGATGAAAAACTGTTTTTT.